The clone carrying this T cell receptor beta chain was detected only a few times. Its antigen is not known. Libraries for TCR beta were made by quantitative 5'-RACE with molecular barcodes. TCRdb analysed the 5' RACE reads with MiXCR anew, one entry per CDR3 protein. Found here are 340,000 or so distinct CDR3 sequences, about 15% of them singletons; the top ten hold 1.1%. The sample belongs to a study of CD8 T cells in ankylosing spondylitis. General study results and limits: It appeared that ankylosing spondylitis blood was characterized by a TCR beta motif of roughly 8 highly homologous variants.

Sequencing input: blood, either unsorted or a sorted T cell fraction (not recorded which). The sequence was collected from a male donor with ankylosing spondylitis or in good health (not recorded which).

CDR3: CSARDRAAINNEQFF. In nucleotides, the CDR3 is TGCAGTGCTAGAGATCGAGCGGCTATAAACAATGAGCAGTTCTTC. This chain connects TRBV20-1 to TRBJ2-1; a weak D match, TRBD2 (5 bases). The germline V and J ends were trimmed by 0 bases and 5 bases, with 14 bases remaining between them. Germline V gene lookup returns CDR1 DFQATT and CDR2 SNEGSKA (reference sequence). This CDR3 has 15 residues.